The 9 T cell receptor beta chains below all came from one sample that was sequenced in a study of cytomegalovirus exposure and HLA in healthy donors. The PCR used 60 Vbeta and 13 Jbeta primers. Profiling relied on immunoSEQ multiplex PCR, and the TCRdb table lists in-frame clones only, not all of them. The sample contains 150,000 or so clones, roughly three quarters of which appear only once. The sample comprised PBMCs. The receptors derive from a young man in good health and CMV-seropositive.

The chain links TRBV6-5 to TRBJ1-1; weak D call: TRBD1 (6 bases). Trimming took off 6 bases at V and 0 bases at J, with 11 bases between the two ends. The V gene's germline CDR1 is MNHEY and CDR2 SVGAGI. The CDR3 is 14 residues long. The CDR3 sequence is CASSFGQMNTEAFF. CDR3 nucleotide sequence: TGTGCCAGCAGCTTCGGACAGATGAACACTGAAGCTTTCTTT.

This clone was picked up a small number of times. CDR3 bases: TGTGCCAGCAGCTTCGGTGGGACAGGGGGCAGAGAAAAACTGTTTTTT. Translated: CASSFGGTGGREKLFF. This chain joins TRBV5-4 and TRBJ1-4, with 12 bases aligning to TRBD1. The V and J ends lost 2 bases and 8 bases, in that order; junction bases with no gene match: 7. Germline V gives CDR1 SGHNT, CDR2 YYREEE (reference sequence). The CDR3 totals 16 residues.

The rearrangement joins TRBV25-1 to TRBJ2-2, with 7 bases that match TRBD1. With V trimmed by 2 bases and J by 3 bases, 3 bases remained unmatched. CDR1 and CDR2 from the germline V gene are MGHDK and SYGVNS. The CDR3 runs 15 residues. The CDR3 loop reads CASSEGTADTGELFF. The DNA of the CDR3 is TGTGCCAGCAGTGAAGGGACAGCGGACACCGGGGAGCTGTTTTTT.

The rearrangement links TRBV2 to TRBJ1-6; a weak D match, TRBD1 (5 bases). The CDR3 loop spans 14 amino acids. Between the trimmed V and J ends, which lost 6 bases and 9 bases, there was a span of 15 bases. The germline V gene has CDR1 SNHLY and CDR2 FYNNEI. As DNA, the CDR3 is TGTGCCAGCAGGCCGGGCAGGCAGGGTTCACCCCTCCACTTT. Amino acid sequence: CASRPGRQGSPLHF.

V and J are TRBV5-1 and TRBJ1-2; tentative D call: TRBD1 (6 bases). This CDR3 region has 17 residues. Trimming removed 0 bases from V and 2 bases from J, with 17 bases in between. Germline V lookup: CDR1 SGHRS, CDR2 YFSETQ. For the CDR3, the DNA is TGCGCCAGCAGCTTGGCTGCAGGGGTCAAGACAAACTATGGCTACACCTTC. Translating gives CASSLAAGVKTNYGYTF.

J is TRBJ2-2 and V is TRBV19, with 8 bases matching TRBD1. In germline, CDR1 is LNHDA, CDR2 SQIVND (reference sequence). With V trimmed by 10 bases and J by 7 bases, 5 bases remained unmatched. The CDR3 runs to 12 residues. The DNA for the CDR3 is TGTGCCACTCAGGGGGCTAGCGGGGAGCTGTTTTTT. Translating it yields CATQGASGELFF.

The chain combines TRBV28 with TRBJ2-2, with TRBD2 identical over 7 bases. Germline CDR1 and CDR2: MDHEN and SYDVKM. After removal of 6 bases from V and 5 bases from J, the junction contained 6 bases not matched to a gene. The CDR3 has 14 amino acids. CDR3 residues: CASRVDGGTGELFF. CDR3 sequence (DNA): TGTGCCAGCAGAGTCGACGGGGGGACCGGGGAGCTGTTTTTT.

This chain joins TRBV4-3 and TRBJ2-3; 9 bases are a match to TRBD2. J was trimmed by 0 bases and V by 6 bases; bases with no gene match: 7. The CDR3 extends over 16 amino acids. Per the germline V gene, CDR1 is LGHNA and CDR2 is YSLEER. The CDR3 DNA follows: TGCGCCAGCAGTCAGCGGACTAGCGAGAGCACAGATACGCAGTATTTT. Translated: CASSQRTSESTDTQYF.

The chain joins TRBV4-2 to TRBJ1-2, with TRBD1 matching over 7 bases. Looked up from germline, CDR1 is LGHNA and CDR2 is YNFKEQ. The CDR3 is 17 amino acids. V was pared by 1 base and J by 6 bases, with 14 bases of the junction left unmatched. CDR3 in DNA: TGTGCCAGCAGCCAAGTTACGACAGGGTCGCGGGACCATGGCTACACCTTC. The encoded protein is CASSQVTTGSRDHGYTF.